The rows below give T cell receptor beta chains drawn from one sample of a study of blood T cell repertoires in COVID-19. Clones were read by immunoSEQ multiplex PCR, and TCRdb kept only the in-frame ones, dropping some. This sample has nearly 300,000 clones, with roughly 86% found just once. Source material: PBMCs or T cells enriched from blood (not recorded which). The receptors were gathered from a woman between 50 and 59 years old who had been exposed to COVID-19. The conserved cysteine and the conserved F or W are not part of the CDR3 here.

>TRBJ2-7|TRBV3-1/TRBV3-2
ASSQGTANSYEQY
>TRBJ2-1|TRBV4-1
ASSQPTSGAPEQF
>TRBJ2-7|TRBV2
ASHLDASTYEQY
>TRBJ2-2|TRBV4-1
ASSHHSGGNTGELF
>TRBJ1-4|TRBV5-6
ASSSIQATPSTAEKLF
>TRBJ2-7|TRBV20-1
SAHGGVEQY
>TRBJ1-2|TRBV3-1/TRBV3-2
ASSRDRLHGYT
>TRBJ1-2|TRBV7-8
ASSLAGLYPGYT
>TRBJ1-1|TRBV14
ASSQGVPGRAEAF
>TRBJ1-6|TRBV7-2
ASSQDRSYSPLH
>TRBJ2-2|TRBV15
ATSIQGPTGELF
>TRBJ2-7|TRBV5-4
ASSGRTSGGSPYEQY
>TRBJ2-7|TRBV15
ATSRAGTGKGEQY
>TRBJ2-1|TRBV5-6
ASSWGSANNEQF
>TRBJ1-2|TRBV5-6
ASSARDNPNYGYT
>TRBJ2-1|TRBV4-1
ASSQDLGQPISYNEQF
>TRBJ2-1|TRBV7-9
ASSPRGGGYNEQF
>TRBJ2-3|TRBV11-3
ASSRDYGADTQY
>TRBJ1-1|TRBV19
ASSISSGGGRNTEAF
>TRBJ2-5|TRBV5-6
ASSLEWRQETQY
>TRBJ1-2|TRBV5-8
ASTPDSFNYGYT
>TRBJ1-3|TRBV7-6
ASSPGLLSGNTIY
>TRBJ1-5|TRBV30
AWSHGGVAPQPQH
>TRBJ2-3|TRBV3-1/TRBV3-2
ASSNKGVLSTDTQY
>TRBJ1-6|TRBV7-9
ASSFGGGNSPLH
>TRBJ1-2|TRBV20-1
SARGALGYT
>TRBJ1-5|TRBV19
ASSWSTDSSNQPQH
>TRBJ1-2|TRBV6-1
ASSELGGAYGYT
>TRBJ2-1|TRBV5-1
ASSLVGLAINEQF
>TRBJ2-7|TRBV19
ASSIPGTGVEQY
>TRBJ2-1|TRBV3-1/TRBV3-2
ASSQPPLLAGGPDEQF
>TRBJ2-7|TRBV11-2
ASSLGDRVYEQY
>TRBJ2-2|TRBV7-2
ASSRTGFGGELF
>TRBJ1-5|TRBV19
ASSINNQPQH
>TRBJ1-2|TRBV19
ASSIWDRTYGYT
>TRBJ1-2|TRBV6-5
ASSYSQDRNYGYT
>TRBJ2-7|TRBV18
ASSPTPGGGEQY
>TRBJ2-7|TRBV5-6
ASSRLKLTDDSYEQY
>TRBJ2-2|TRBV7-2
ASSLGAGPVGGELF
>TRBJ1-6|TRBV11-2
ASTIMGQYGSYNSPLH
>TRBJ2-1|TRBV4-1
ASSQDPSGVSYNEQF
>TRBJ1-5|TRBV28
ASSETGKPQH
>TRBJ1-2|TRBV7-6
ASSSTGFGYT
>TRBJ1-5|TRBV6-2/TRBV6-3
ASSYFVLGQNNQPQH
>TRBJ2-5|TRBV5-1
ASRYGGLQETQY
>TRBJ2-7|TRBV7-2
ASSLRRVSSYEQY
>TRBJ1-4|TRBV4-2
ASSQDPPRGTTNEKLF
>TRBJ2-2|TRBV19
ASSVGGPPGELF
>TRBJ1-6|TRBV11-1
ASSLVSAGENSPLH